These T cell receptor beta chains were read from a single sample in a study of T cell responses to AZD1222 COVID-19 vaccine. Using immunoSEQ multiplex PCR, the repertoire was profiled, and TCRdb retains in-frame clones only, with some absent. In the table there are fewer than 120,000 clones, 80% to 95% of which are singletons. The sample in question was peripheral blood, obtained 28 days after the second AZD1222 dose. These receptors were obtained from an adult who received the AZD1222 COVID-19 vaccine. Both conserved end residues are part of each CDR3. D genes are given only for firm matches. Not every row has a clone size; where given, it reads once, few, many or a size class.

clone_size	d_call	v_call	j_call	cdr3_nt	cdr3_aa
NA	NA	TRBV6-5	TRBJ1-3	TGTGCCAGCAGTTCGTTACAGGACTACCCAAACACCATATATTTT	CASSSLQDYPNTIYF
NA	TRBD1	TRBV5-4	TRBJ2-7	TGTGCCAGCAGCTCCCGGACAGGGGGGACCTACGAGCAGTACTTC	CASSSRTGGTYEQYF
NA	TRBD1	TRBV2	TRBJ1-2	TGTGCCAGCAGGGACAGGGCAGCTAACTATGGCTACACCTTC	CASRDRAANYGYTF
NA	NA	TRBV10-3	TRBJ2-7	TGTGCCATCAGTGAGTCACACAAGACCTACGAGCAGTACTTC	CAISESHKTYEQYF
NA	NA	TRBV15	TRBJ1-2	TGTGCCACCAGCAGAGATGGGCTGGGGGGGCATAACTATGGCTACACCTTC	CATSRDGLGGHNYGYTF
NA	NA	TRBV3-1/TRBV3-2	TRBJ1-5	TGTGCCAGCAGCCAAGGGGGATGGGGGCAGCCCCAGCATTTT	CASSQGGWGQPQHF
once	NA	TRBV11-1	TRBJ1-1	TGTGCCACTGGCTCGGGCGGAGGTAGAAACACTGAAGCTTTCTTT	CATGSGGGRNTEAFF
NA	NA	TRBV12-3/TRBV12-4	TRBJ2-2	TGTGCCAGCAGTTTTGGCGGAACCGGGGAGCTGTTTTTT	CASSFGGTGELFF
NA	NA	TRBV4-1	TRBJ2-5	TGCGCCAGCAGCCGGTACCCGGGAACACAAGAGACCCAGTACTTC	CASSRYPGTQETQYF
NA	NA	TRBV2	TRBJ2-5	TGTGCCAGCAGTTGGCGGGGTCAAGAGACCCAGTACTTC	CASSWRGQETQYF
NA	TRBD1	TRBV18	TRBJ2-7	TGTGCCAGCTCACCGCCGACAGGGCTCGAGCAGTACTTC	CASSPPTGLEQYF
NA	TRBD1	TRBV7-2	TRBJ2-1	TGTGCCAGCAGCCCAGGCACAGGGGGCTTCATGGAGCAGTTCTTC	CASSPGTGGFMEQFF
NA	TRBD1	TRBV19	TRBJ1-5	TGTGCCAGTAGTACCCGCCCAGGGGGTGGTCAGCCCCAGCATTTT	CASSTRPGGGQPQHF
NA	NA	TRBV7-2	TRBJ1-1	TGTGCCAGCAGCTGGCGGACGGAGGAAGCTTTCTTT	CASSWRTEEAFF
once	TRBD1	TRBV27	TRBJ1-4	TGTGCCAGCCGGTTACAGGGGGTGGGTGAAAAACTGTTTTTT	CASRLQGVGEKLFF
once	TRBD2	TRBV5-4	TRBJ2-1	TGTGCCAGCAGCTACCGACTAGCGGGGGGGCCGTACAATGAGCAGTTCTTC	CASSYRLAGGPYNEQFF
NA	TRBD1	TRBV7-2	TRBJ1-6	TGTGCCAGCAGCTACCCGACAGGGTTTCGTTCACCCCTCCACTTT	CASSYPTGFRSPLHF
NA	NA	TRBV11-3	TRBJ2-2	TGTGCCAGCAGCCTCGGACCGGACACCGGGGAGCTGTTTTTT	CASSLGPDTGELFF
NA	TRBD1	TRBV30	TRBJ1-2	TGTGCCTGTCACAGGGGAACCCACTATGGCTACACCTTC	CACHRGTHYGYTF
NA	TRBD1	TRBV7-2	TRBJ1-2	TGTGCCAGCAGCCCTATGGACAGGGGGTATGGCTACACCTTC	CASSPMDRGYGYTF
NA	NA	TRBV2	TRBJ2-3	TGTGCCAGCACTAACGATGATACGCAGTATTTT	CASTNDDTQYF
NA	NA	TRBV6-4	TRBJ1-1	TGTGCCAGCAGTTCACAGGGAGGAGGCACTGAAGCTTTCTTT	CASSSQGGGTEAFF
NA	NA	TRBV18	TRBJ1-2	TGTGCCAGCTCACCGCCGGGAAATTACTATGGCTACACCTTC	CASSPPGNYYGYTF
NA	NA	TRBV6-2/TRBV6-3	TRBJ1-2	TGTGCCAGCAGCCTTACAGGGATACAGGGCTACACCTTC	CASSLTGIQGYTF
NA	NA	TRBV6-4	TRBJ2-2	TGTGCCAGCAGTGCTGGGCCCGCCGGGGAGCTGTTTTTT	CASSAGPAGELFF
NA	TRBD1	TRBV6-6	TRBJ1-5	TGTGCCAGCAGTTACCCGGACAGGGGAACGGATCAGCCCCAGCATTTT	CASSYPDRGTDQPQHF
NA	NA	TRBV5-5	TRBJ1-5	TGTGCCAGCAGCCTTTGGCCGACGACAGATAGCAATCAGCCCCAGCATTTT	CASSLWPTTDSNQPQHF
NA	NA	TRBV6-5	TRBJ1-2	TGTGCCAGCCTTTTTTCAGGGAATCGGGTCGGTGGCTACACCTTC	CASLFSGNRVGGYTF
NA	NA	TRBV7-9	TRBJ2-7	TGTGCCAGCAGCTTAGCGGTACGCAACTACGAGCAGTACTTC	CASSLAVRNYEQYF
NA	TRBD2	TRBV6-2/TRBV6-3	TRBJ2-3	TGTGCCAGCAGTTACTCGTCCCTAGCGGGGGGTGATAGCACAGATACGCAGTATTTT	CASSYSSLAGGDSTDTQYF
NA	TRBD1	TRBV19	TRBJ2-7	TGTGCCAGTAGTCTACCCAGCCGGGACAGGGGGGACGAGCAGTACTTC	CASSLPSRDRGDEQYF
NA	NA	TRBV6-2/TRBV6-3	TRBJ2-2	TGTGCCAGCAGTTCGACAGGGAACACCGGGGAGCTGTTTTTT	CASSSTGNTGELFF
few	TRBD1	TRBV7-2	TRBJ2-5	TGTGCCAGCCTACAGGGGTCGGAGGAGACCCAGTACTTC	CASLQGSEETQYF
NA	TRBD2	TRBV7-9	TRBJ2-7	TGTGCCAGCAGCATGGGACTAGCGGGGGTCTACGAGCAGTACTTC	CASSMGLAGVYEQYF
NA	NA	TRBV5-4	TRBJ2-5	TGTGCCAGCAGCCTCGGTATGGGGGACGGGGAGACCCAGTACTTC	CASSLGMGDGETQYF
NA	NA	TRBV7-2	TRBJ1-6	TGTGCCAGCAGCTTTGACAGGATGAATTCACCCCTCCACTTT	CASSFDRMNSPLHF
NA	NA	TRBV4-2	TRBJ1-1	TGTGCCAGCAGCCCAAAAACGGGGACTGAAGCTTTCTTT	CASSPKTGTEAFF
few	NA	TRBV5-1	TRBJ1-2	TGCGCCAGCAGCTTGGAAGGGGGGTTTGATGGCTACACCTTC	CASSLEGGFDGYTF
NA	TRBD1	TRBV30	TRBJ2-7	TGTGCCTGGGATTGGACAGGGGGCTTTGGGGAGCAGTACTTC	CAWDWTGGFGEQYF
NA	NA	TRBV7-2	TRBJ1-4	TGTGCCAGCAGCCGCCAGAAGGCAACTAATGAAAAACTGTTTTTT	CASSRQKATNEKLFF
few	NA	TRBV11-1	TRBJ1-2	TGTGCCAGCAGCTTAGGTGGGGCGAACTATGGCTACACCTTC	CASSLGGANYGYTF
once	NA	TRBV4-2	TRBJ1-2	TGTGCCAGCAGCCCTCCGGAGGACTATGGCTACACCTTC	CASSPPEDYGYTF
NA	NA	TRBV4-1	TRBJ1-2	TGCGCCAGCAGCCAATACGGTATCTATGGCTACACCTTC	CASSQYGIYGYTF
NA	NA	TRBV5-1	TRBJ2-7	TGCGCCAGCAGCTTGGCACAGGGCTACGAGCAGTACTTC	CASSLAQGYEQYF
NA	NA	TRBV7-9	TRBJ1-1	TGTGCCAGCAACCAAATTTGGGGGCTGAACACTGAAGCTTTCTTT	CASNQIWGLNTEAFF
NA	NA	TRBV19	TRBJ1-1	TGTGCCAGCCTAGAGGCGAGGGGTTTGGATGACACTGAAGCTTTCTTT	CASLEARGLDDTEAFF
NA	NA	TRBV6-5	TRBJ2-7	TGTGCCAGCAGGCGGGACTTCAGCTCCTACGAGCAGTACTTC	CASRRDFSSYEQYF
NA	TRBD2	TRBV7-2	TRBJ2-2	TGTGCCAGCAGCTTGTTCACGGGGGGTATCACCGGGGAGCTGTTTTTT	CASSLFTGGITGELFF
NA	NA	TRBV7-2	TRBJ1-4	TGTGCCAGCAGCTTATCGGGGGTTTATGAAAAACTGTTTTTT	CASSLSGVYEKLFF
NA	TRBD1	TRBV25-1	TRBJ1-5	TGTGCCAGCAGTGAATTGGGGACAGGGGTCAATCAGCCCCAGCATTTT	CASSELGTGVNQPQHF
NA	NA	TRBV14	TRBJ2-2	TGTGCCAGCAGCCAAGGGAGGGTCGGCACCGGGGAGCTGTTTTTT	CASSQGRVGTGELFF
NA	NA	TRBV7-2	TRBJ1-5	TGTGCCAGCAGCTTAGACAGCCTCAATCAGCCCCAGCATTTT	CASSLDSLNQPQHF
NA	NA	TRBV5-1	TRBJ1-5	TGCGCCAGCAGCTTGTCGGCAGGGGCTAATCAGCCCCAGCATTTT	CASSLSAGANQPQHF
NA	NA	TRBV18	TRBJ2-7	TGTGCCAGCTCACCAAGGACCTACGAGCAGTACTTC	CASSPRTYEQYF
NA	NA	TRBV7-8	TRBJ1-5	TGTGCCAGCAGCCCGTTTTTAACAGGGTATGGGCAGCCCCAGCATTTT	CASSPFLTGYGQPQHF